What follows are 18 T cell receptor beta chains derived from one specimen sequenced in a study of blood T cell repertoires in COVID-19. The data were produced by immunoSEQ multiplex PCR, yet TCRdb's version contains in-frame clones alone and is incomplete. The sample yields about 220,000 clones, 86% seen once. Specimen: peripheral blood. These receptors were obtained from a man aged 25 to 40 who had recovered from COVID-19.

The chain combines TRBV5-8 with TRBJ2-5; weak D call: TRBD2 (5 bases). Germline CDR1 and CDR2: SGHTS and YDEGEE. This CDR3 is built from 14 residues. Trimming cost V 0 bases and J 5 bases, with 11 bases left between them. CDR3 loop: CASSLALGSETQYF. CDR3 nucleotide sequence: TGTGCCAGCAGCTTGGCGTTGGGGAGCGAGACCCAGTACTTC.

The chain joins TRBV4-1 to TRBJ1-5, with D perhaps matching TRBD1 (6 bases). Between the trimmed V and J ends, which lost 3 bases and 2 bases, there was a span of 17 bases. This CDR3 contains 17 residues. Germline V gene sequence: CDR1 MGHRA, CDR2 YSYEKL. The CDR3 loop reads CASSQTGRERGNQPQHF. CDR3 in DNA: TGCGCCAGCAGCCAGACAGGCAGAGAGAGAGGCAATCAGCCCCAGCATTTT.

The chain recombines TRBV19 with TRBJ1-3; maybe TRBD1 (6 bases). The V end lost 6 bases, the J end lost 0 bases, and 12 bases lay between the germline ends. Germline-derived CDR1 and CDR2 are LNHDA and SQIVND (reference sequence). The CDR3 runs 15 residues. The CDR3 DNA sequence: TGTGCCAGTAGGGACAGACCGTACTCTGGAAACACCATATATTTT. Its protein is CASRDRPYSGNTIYF.

This chain connects TRBV11-3 to TRBJ2-1; 9 bases match TRBD1. The CDR3 runs to 15 residues. CDR1 and CDR2 from the germline V gene are SGHNT and YENEEA. Germline trimming cut 4 bases from V and 7 bases from J; bases unmatched to any gene: 8. CDR3 DNA sequence: TGTGCCAGCAGCTCCGGACAGGGGTTGTCGAATGAGCAGTTCTTC. It specifies CASSSGQGLSNEQFF.

The chain carries TRBV6-5 and TRBJ1-1, with D perhaps TRBD1 (6 bases). Germline V gives CDR1 MNHEY, CDR2 SVGAGI. V was trimmed by 7 bases and J by 3 bases, leaving 15 bases between them. CDR3 length: 14 residues. The CDR3 region has the DNA TGTGCCAGCACCCCACAGGACAGCCACACTGAAGCTTTCTTT. Residues: CASTPQDSHTEAFF.

CDR3: CASRLPNTGELFF. The CDR3 DNA reads as TGTGCCAGCAGACTCCCCAATACCGGGGAGCTGTTTTTT. The rearrangement joins TRBV7-9 to TRBJ2-2; D unclear. With 6 bases removed from V and 5 bases from J, the gap between germline ends came to 10 bases. The CDR3 covers 13 residues. Germline assignment: CDR1 SEHNR and CDR2 FQNEAQ (reference sequence).

This chain uses TRBV15 with TRBJ2-7, with D hard to call. The CDR3 loop spans 13 amino acids. Germline assignment: CDR1 LNHNV and CDR2 YYDKDF (reference sequence). V lost 2 bases to trimming and J lost 4 bases, with 9 bases between them. CDR3 sequence: CATSRSGSYEQYF. DNA of the CDR3: TGTGCCACCAGCAGATCGGGTAGTTACGAGCAGTACTTC.

The chain joins TRBV20-1 to TRBJ2-1; possible D gene TRBD1, 6 bases. V gave up 1 base and J gave up 15 bases, with 13 bases separating them. The CDR3 extends over 11 amino acids. The germline V gene has CDR1 DFQATT and CDR2 SNEGSKA (reference sequence). The CDR3 sequence is CSARVAQGWFF. The CDR3 DNA reads as TGCAGTGCTAGAGTTGCCCAGGGGTGGTTCTTC.

V and J are TRBV30 and TRBJ1-5; TRBD1 matches at 10 bases. J lost 4 bases, V lost 2 bases, and 14 bases had no gene match. The CDR3 consists of 18 residues. Germline values: CDR1 GTSNPN, CDR2 SVGIG (reference sequence). The CDR3 sequence: CAWSIRPGQGPPNQPQHF. The CDR3 DNA is TGTGCCTGGAGTATAAGACCGGGACAGGGGCCTCCTAATCAGCCCCAGCATTTT.

The J gene is TRBJ1-1, the V gene TRBV4-1; 7 bases agree with TRBD1. Germline V lookup: CDR1 MGHRA, CDR2 YSYEKL. The CDR3 is made up of 17 amino acids. The V segment lost 5 bases and the J segment 1 base; nucleotides outside the gene matches: 13. CDR3 sequence: CASSFQSTGASNTEAFF. The CDR3 bases are TGCGCCAGCAGCTTTCAAAGCACAGGGGCTTCGAACACTGAAGCTTTCTTT.

This chain uses TRBV2 with TRBJ1-5; unclear D gene. There are 15 residues in the CDR3. Germline V gene lookup returns CDR1 SNHLY and CDR2 FYNNEI. Deletions cut 3 bases from V and 0 bases from J, with 9 bases between. The CDR3 region is CASSDRSASNQPQHF. In DNA, the CDR3 is TGTGCCAGCAGTGACCGCAGCGCTAGCAATCAGCCCCAGCATTTT.

This clone was counted a single time. The chain uses TRBV5-4 and TRBJ1-3; D might be TRBD1 (5 bases). CDR3 length equals 13 residues. V lost 1 base to trimming and J lost 7 bases, with 9 bases between them. Germline CDR1 is SGHNT and CDR2 is YYREEE (reference sequence). CDR3 coding DNA: TGTGCCAGCAGCTTGTCGGGGGTCAACACCATATATTTT. The encoded protein is CASSLSGVNTIYF.

This chain links TRBV10-2 with TRBJ2-5; a weak D match, TRBD1 (6 bases). Trimming took off 3 bases at V and 4 bases at J, with 12 bases between the two ends. Germline V gene lookup returns CDR1 WSHSY and CDR2 SAAADI. The CDR3 has 14 amino acids. The CDR3, as DNA: TGCGCCAGCAGTGATAGGCAGGGGAGAGAGACCCAGTACTTC. This sequence encodes CASSDRQGRETQYF.

This clone was counted only a few times. This rearrangement joins TRBV12-1 to TRBJ2-1; TRBD2, as called in the table, went unchecked against the DNA. TRBV12-1 is classified as a pseudogene. The CDR3 has 17 amino acids. The DNA for the CDR3 is TGTGCCAGCAGCTTCCCGTTTGGAGCGGGGGGTTACAATGAGCAGTTCTTC. It codes for CASSFPFGAGGYNEQFF.

This chain connects TRBV4-2 to TRBJ1-2; D remains unclear. V lost 2 bases to trimming and J lost 5 bases, with 12 bases between them. CDR1 LGHNA and CDR2 YNFKEQ come from the germline V gene. The CDR3 has 14 residues. CDR3 loop: CASSQRRKDYGYTF. Written as DNA, the CDR3 is TGTGCCAGCAGCCAACGGCGGAAGGATTATGGCTACACCTTC.

The CDR3 DNA sequence: TGTGCCAGCAGTTTATGGGGGGAGGGAGGTCAGCCCCAGCATTTT. It specifies CASSLWGEGGQPQHF. V is TRBV27 and J is TRBJ1-5; D is possibly TRBD1 (5 bases). V was shortened by 1 base and J by 6 bases, with 13 bases between the two germline ends. Germline V gene sequence: CDR1 MNHEY, CDR2 SMNVEV (reference sequence). The CDR3 spans 15 residues.

This sequence joins TRBV12-3 or TRBV12-4 and TRBJ1-2; D unresolved. The length of the CDR3 is 13 residues. Trimming took 7 bases from V and 4 from J, leaving 13 bases between them. DNA of the CDR3: TGTGCCAGCACCCTTGAGGGTAGCTATGGCTACACCTTC. As protein: CASTLEGSYGYTF.

The chain recombines TRBV7-9 with TRBJ2-7; 8 bases line up with TRBD2. The CDR3 has 15 amino acids. V lost 5 bases and J lost 4; bases outside the gene matches: 10. Germline V gene data show CDR1 as SEHNR and CDR2 as FQNEAQ (reference sequence). CDR3 in DNA: TGTGCCAGCAGCGCCCAAGCGGGGGACCCTTACGAGCAGTACTTC. Residues: CASSAQAGDPYEQYF.